The 3 T cell receptor beta chains in this list originate from one sample, sequenced in a study of cytomegalovirus exposure and HLA in healthy donors. The PCR was carried out with 60 Vbeta primers and 13 Jbeta primers. Clones were read by immunoSEQ multiplex PCR, and TCRdb kept only the in-frame ones, dropping some. Among 75,000 to 100,000 clones listed, 60% to 85% were seen once. The specimen sequenced was PBMCs. The receptor source for this set is a man in his 60s in good health and CMV-seropositive.

The rearrangement links TRBV19 to TRBJ1-5; 9 bases align to TRBD1. The ends lost 9 bases at V and 0 bases at J; junction bases unmatched: 9. The germline V gene has CDR1 LNHDA and CDR2 SQIVND (reference sequence). This CDR3 is 16 amino acids long. Here the CDR3 reads CASRGGTGNSNQPQHF. Written as DNA, the CDR3 is TGTGCCAGCAGGGGGGGGACAGGGAATAGCAATCAGCCCCAGCATTTT.

The chain carries TRBV10-1 and TRBJ1-2; D is ambiguous. Germline loops: CDR1 WNHNN, CDR2 SYGVQD (reference sequence). The CDR3 spans 14 residues. Trimming left V 7 bases short and J 4 bases short, with 16 bases between. The CDR3 here is CASTRLLFCYGYTF. DNA for the CDR3: TGCGCCAGCACGCGACTATTGTTCTGCTATGGCTACACCTTC.

The chain has TRBV19 and TRBJ2-7, with TRBD2 matching 13 bases. The J segment lost 3 bases and the V segment lost 10 bases, leaving 9 bases of the junction unmatched. Germline CDR1 and CDR2: LNHDA and SQIVND (reference sequence). The CDR3 extends over 15 amino acids. The CDR3 DNA reads as TGTGCCACCGCTACTAGCGGGGGGGCTTTCTACGAGCAGTACTTC. This codes for CATATSGGAFYEQYF.